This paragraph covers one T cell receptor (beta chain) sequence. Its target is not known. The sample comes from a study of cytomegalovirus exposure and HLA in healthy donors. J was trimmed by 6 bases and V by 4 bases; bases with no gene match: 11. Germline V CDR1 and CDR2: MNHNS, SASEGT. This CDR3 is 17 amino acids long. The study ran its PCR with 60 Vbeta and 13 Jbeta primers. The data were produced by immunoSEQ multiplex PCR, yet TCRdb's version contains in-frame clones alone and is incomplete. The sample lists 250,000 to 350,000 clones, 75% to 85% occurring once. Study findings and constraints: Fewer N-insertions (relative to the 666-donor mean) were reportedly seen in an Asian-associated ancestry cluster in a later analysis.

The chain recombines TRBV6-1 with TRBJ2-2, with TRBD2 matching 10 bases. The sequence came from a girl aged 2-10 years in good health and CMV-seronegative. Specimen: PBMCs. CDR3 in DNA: TGTGCCAGCAGTGGTAGCGGGAGGAGGATTAGGGCCGGGGAGCTGTTTTTT. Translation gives CASSGSGRRIRAGELFF.